A single sample is the source of the 10 T cell receptor beta chains below, sequenced in a study of blood T cell repertoires in COVID-19. Profiling relied on immunoSEQ multiplex PCR, and the TCRdb table lists in-frame clones only, not all of them. This table has about 290,000 clones, under 90% appearing once. Sequencing input: PBMCs or T cells enriched from blood (not recorded which). All receptors come from a woman aged 40 to 50 who had recovered from COVID-19.

J is TRBJ2-3 and V is TRBV5-4; 8 positions agree with TRBD1. V dropped 2 bases and J dropped 6; count of bases not matched to a gene: 11. There are 16 residues in the CDR3. In germline, CDR1 is SGHNT, CDR2 YYREEE (reference sequence). DNA of the CDR3: TGTGCCAGCAGCTTAGGCAGGGGGCGAGAATGGGATACGCAGTATTTT. The encoded protein is CASSLGRGREWDTQYF.

J is TRBJ1-5 and V is TRBV27, with 7 bases identical to TRBD1. Germline CDR1 reads MNHEY; CDR2 reads SMNVEV (reference sequence). Trimming at V came to 5 bases and at J to 3 bases, leaving 10 bases not matched to a gene. The length of the CDR3 is 16 residues. CDR3: CASSPSTGSFNQPQHF. The CDR3 DNA is TGTGCCAGCAGTCCTTCGACAGGGTCCTTCAATCAGCCCCAGCATTTT.

This clone has a single count. The J gene is TRBJ1-1, the V gene TRBV14, with a tentative D call TRBD1 (6 bases). Germline V lookup: CDR1 SGHDN, CDR2 FVKESK. With 4 bases removed from V and 0 bases from J, the gap between germline ends came to 12 bases. The CDR3 consists of 15 residues. CDR3 in DNA: TGTGCCAGCAGCCGAGTACAGGGACTGAACACTGAAGCTTTCTTT. Its translation: CASSRVQGLNTEAFF. Together with reference TRBV14 and TRBJ1-1, the CDR3 gives the full variable domain: EAGVTQFPSHSVIEKGQTVTLRCDPISGHDNLYWYRRVMGKEIKFLLHFVKESKQDESGMPNNRFLAERTGGTYSTLKVQPAELEDSGVYFCASSRVQGLNTEAFFGQGTRLTVV.

The chain couples TRBV5-1 to TRBJ2-2; 7 bases map to TRBD2. CDR3 size: 13 residues. CDR1 SGHRS and CDR2 YFSETQ come from the germline V gene. V lost 5 bases to trimming and J lost 6 bases; unmatched junction nucleotides: 4. The CDR3 DNA reads as TGCGCCAGCAGGGGCGGGAGTGCCGGGGAGCTGTTTTTT. Its protein is CASRGGSAGELFF.

The gene calls are TRBV6-5 and TRBJ1-3; D call uncertain. The V and J ends lost 0 bases and 2 bases respectively, with 8 bases between them. The germline gives CDR1 MNHEY, CDR2 SVGAGI. The CDR3 runs 15 residues. CDR3 in amino acids: CASSYSEKPGNTIYF. In DNA form, the CDR3 reads TGTGCCAGCAGTTACTCAGAAAAGCCTGGAAACACCATATATTTT.

The V and J genes are TRBV19 and TRBJ1-6; possibly TRBD1 for D (6 bases). CDR3 length equals 15 residues. V gave up 5 bases and J gave up 6 bases, with 14 bases separating them. Germline V CDR1 and CDR2: LNHDA, SQIVND (reference sequence). CDR3: CASSSGTRTNSPLHF. The CDR3 nucleotides read TGTGCCAGTAGTTCCGGGACACGGACTAATTCACCCCTCCACTTT.

A word on this clone: Other nucleotide sequences from this sample produce the same CDR3. The rearrangement joins TRBV5-1 to TRBJ2-3; D remains ambiguous. The length of the CDR3 is 14 residues. The V gene's germline CDR1 is SGHRS and CDR2 YFSETQ. V lost 0 bases and J lost 2, with 7 bases in between. The CDR3 nucleotides are TGCGCCAGCAGCTTGGACCAGGCCACAGATACGCAGTATTTT. This encodes CASSLDQATDTQYF. Filled out from reference TRBV5-1 and TRBJ2-3, the complete variable domain reads KAGVTQTPRYLIKTRGQQVTLSCSPISGHRSVSWYQQTPGQGLQFLFEYFSETQRNKGNFPGRFSGRQFSNSRSEMNVSTLELGDSALYLCASSLDQATDTQYFGPGTRLTVL.

The chain is built from TRBV7-6 and TRBJ2-7, with 13 bases lining up with TRBD2. The junction had 4 bases not matched to a gene; V was cut back by 7 bases and J by 1 base. The CDR3 length is 15 residues. Germline CDR1 and CDR2: SGHVS and FNYEAQ. CDR3 region: CASKPLAGGSYEQYF. CDR3 coding DNA: TGTGCCAGCAAACCACTAGCGGGAGGGTCCTACGAGCAGTACTTC.

The chain links TRBV12-5 to TRBJ1-3, with TRBD1 as a possible D gene (5 bases). The CDR3 has 16 residues. V lost 6 bases, J lost 4 bases, and 19 bases lay in between. CDR1 is LGHNT and CDR2 is FRNRAP in the germline V gene. The chain's CDR3 is CASGGRHGRLGNTIYF. CDR3 in DNA: TGTGCTAGTGGGGGGCGGCACGGGAGGCTCGGAAACACCATATATTTT.

This clone was seen once. The chain links TRBV27 to TRBJ1-5; TRBD1 aligns across 7 bases. There are 15 residues in the CDR3. Germline V lookup: CDR1 MNHEY, CDR2 SMNVEV (reference sequence). V lost 5 bases to trimming and J lost 3 bases; unmatched junction nucleotides: 7. CDR3 in amino acids: CASSPGDRVNQPQHF. The CDR3 DNA reads TGTGCCAGCAGTCCGGGCGACAGGGTCAATCAGCCCCAGCATTTT.